This note documents a single TCR beta chain sequence. Which antigen it targets is not known. Per-base quality was not reported, and no clone a single base away is much larger than it. The cohort comprised several hundred healthy bone marrow donors. All cohort members were sampled while nominally healthy, although unrecorded immune exposures were likely present. The donor tested CMV seronegative, placing the donor among the 350 or so seronegative members of the cohort. A peripheral blood sample was collected from each donor, and TCR beta sequencing was performed on peripheral blood mononuclear cells. Genomic DNA extraction from the blood cell samples was performed with the Qiagen DNeasy Blood Extraction Kit. The data were obtained in a study of cytomegalovirus exposure and HLA in healthy donors listed by TCRdb under 2017. About the investigation overall: In an earlier analysis of about 560 of the donors, around 300 Gb of sequence data and just under 120 million unique TCR beta sequences from approximately 180 million T cells were reported. Around 320 gigabases of sequencing data and tens of millions of unique TCR sequences were included in an early release covering roughly 700 HLA-typed donors. Of the roughly 400 genotyped donors, roughly 80% fell in the genetic ancestry cluster associated with self-reported Caucasian donors. The aim of the study was to test whether cataloging public T cell receptors could identify signatures of past pathogen exposure. Using immunosequencing, the study profiled T cell repertoires from fewer than 700 subjects and related those repertoires to cytomegalovirus serostatus. In addition to the first cohort of approximately 670 subjects, a separate validation cohort of 130 or so different subjects was used. The study combined high-throughput TCR immunosequencing, statistical association of individual TCRs with disease status, and machine learning to predict cytomegalovirus infection status. In a later analysis, previously published TCR beta repertoires from 600 to 850 donors were re-analyzed and high-resolution HLA genotyping was added so that TCR occurrence patterns could be studied. Rather than using new phenotypic data, the later analysis identified candidate immune exposures from TCR beta sequences and from how often those sequences occurred across donors. An earlier analysis of approximately 580 of the donors used high-throughput TCR beta sequencing to judge whether each TCR beta V gene segment behaved as functional or pseudogenic. Donor age, sex, ethnicity and CMV serostatus were compiled together with the repertoire data. A later genetic analysis used genome-wide SNP genotypes for about 65% of the roughly 700 donors, treating that subset as a discovery cohort. All discovery cohort repertoires had been generated using a single sequencing platform. Class I and class II HLA loci were covered by the typing at four-digit resolution. The number of typed donors differed by locus: 629-630 for A, B, C, DRB1 and DQB1; 500 to 550 for DQA1; around 610 for DPA1; and some 450 for DPB1. Roughly 5 DR-DQ haplotypes were handled as single units for association and clustering because linkage in the cohort was strong. Across about 370 genotyped donors of the cohort, an average of about 250,000 unique TCR beta nucleotide sequences per donor were sequenced, and roughly 20% of those sequences were non-productive.

At the junction V is shortened by 6 bases and J by 7 bases; bases outside the gene matches: 9. The CDR1 and CDR2 encoded by the germline V gene (reference sequence) are GTSNPN and SVGIG. The CDR3 goes from the cysteine to the phenylalanine over 13 residues. Only the CDR3 DNA is retained, 39 bases long and in frame from the first base. Library construction relied on the immunoSEQ multiplex PCR assay. A mixture of 60 forward primers for TCR Vbeta segments and 13 reverse primers for TCR Jbeta segments was used in the multiplex PCR. A multiplex PCR assay on genomic DNA amplified the CDR3 region of rearranged TCR beta genes. The amplified TCR beta libraries were sequenced on the Illumina HiSeq System as 87-base-pair reads. In the paper's pipeline: In a later analysis, about 80 million unique TCR beta chains were counted across the approximately 640 repertoires, and roughly 10 million of these chains were shared by at least two donors. Raw reads were error-corrected and collapsed into unique sequences with a nearest-neighbor algorithm that merged closely related sequences to remove PCR and sequencing errors. CDR3 sequences were aligned to IMGT reference sequences to assign V, D and J gene segments. Each retained sequence needed at least a six-nucleotide match to both a V gene segment and a J gene segment. Rearrangements were classified as productive when the CDR3 lacked stop codons and remained in frame with V and J, and all other rearrangements were classified as non-productive. Following IMGT convention, CDR3 was defined as the stretch from the second conserved V-encoded cysteine up to the conserved J-encoded phenylalanine. Sequences without an unambiguous match to a single V gene segment were excluded from the earlier analysis of 500 to 700 of the donors. An earlier analysis of about 590 of the donors classified V segments as functional when productive rearrangements were above 56.7% and as segregating when the standard deviation between donors was above 5%. A statistical classification framework was built for diagnosing cytomegalovirus status from the catalog of TCR beta chain sequences. V and J gene assignment, in a later analysis, came from comparing TCR nucleotide sequences with IMGT/GENE-DB human TR gene sequences. A later analysis assigned CDR3 sequences and most-parsimonious VDJ recombination scenarios with the TCRdist pipeline. In a later analysis, each TCR beta chain was defined by its CDR3 amino acid sequence together with its V-gene family, and reads lacking a unique V-gene family were excluded. In a later analysis, 450 to 600 highly shared, low-generation-probability nucleotide sequences were removed to address suspected cross-contamination and a sequencing artifact. A later analysis calculated a clonal expansion index for each public chain from normalized within-repertoire ranks of inferred template counts. A later analysis computed generation probabilities with a VDJ recombination model fitted to out-of-frame rearrangements, and checked the results against IGoR. In a later analysis, TCR-TCR, TCR-HLA and TCR-CMV co-occurrence was scored with hypergeometric tests, and a repertoire-size bias correction was applied to TCR pairs. In a later analysis, false discovery rates were estimated by permuting HLA or CMV assignments 20 times. A later analysis grouped co-occurring TCRs with DBSCAN, adding TCRdist sequence similarity when clustering within HLA-allele-positive subsets. Repertoires with fewer than 30,000 or more than 120,000 public chains, plus five repertoires with anomalous nucleotide sharing, were excluded from co-occurrence clustering. The immuneACCESS repertoire file appears here via TCRdb, limited to in-frame rearrangements. These files lack a portion of the clones; in checked studies, under half of the deficit traces to unresolved V genes, and the cause of the others is not known. The V and J calls and clone size are taken from that table; D and trimming were inferred from the DNA. The table for this sample lists approximately 150,000 clones; under 90% of them were counted only once. The ten largest account for approximately 4.5% of the sample.

The paper's findings and limits, for the study overall: Only TCR beta chains were sequenced in this cohort, and the absence of alpha or paired-chain data limited detectable features. While some public TCRs were present in many individuals, most TCR sequences turned up only very rarely across donors. Because some donors lacked HLA typing at each locus, the association tests relied only on the typed subset. A group of highly shared sequence variants was considered likely to be a technical artifact of the sequencing pipeline. Compared with the 666-donor mean, donors in an Asian-associated ancestry cluster had fewer N-insertions in productive TCRs, according to a later genetic analysis. Assigning TCR associations to individual alleles was difficult when HLA alleles, especially DR and DQ, strongly co-occurred. Immune exposure information for the cohort was limited to CMV serostatus. A few of the identified cytomegalovirus-associated TCR beta chains were confirmed in vitro to be specific for cytomegalovirus antigens. The presence/absence analyses assumed that sequencing depth was roughly uniform across donors, and that assumption may not be true. Several of the top co-occurrence clusters appeared to be linked to parvovirus B19, influenza, CMV and Epstein-Barr virus, according to a later analysis. In an earlier analysis of some 500 of the donors, most TCR beta V segments were observed in productive rearrangements about 87% or about 30% of the time, broadly matching IMGT annotations. The study gave a list of over 150 TCR beta chains associated with cytomegalovirus. It was suggested by the authors that the approach could potentially be generalized to other disease states and immunological phenotypes. Compared with equally common non-associated chains, HLA-associated TCR beta chains in a later analysis were more clonally expanded and had lower generation probabilities. V-gene and J-gene trimming of TCR beta chains was associated with a missense DCLRE1C variant in a later genetic analysis, and the association was replicated in an independent cohort. Linkage disequilibrium might explain the correlated functional status among segregating V segments, but an unknown experimental factor could not be excluded. The 87-base-pair reads could not distinguish some IMGT-functional V segments, including TRBV6-2 and TRBV6-3, so those segments were excluded. In a later analysis, TCR association rates were found to vary across HLA loci, with the most associated TCRs seen for DRB1 alleles and the fewest for HLA-C alleles. Over 15 rarely observed V segments, including chromosome 9 orphons, were excluded from the earlier analysis of about 610 of the donors because counts were too low. In a later analysis, some 17,000 TCR beta sequences were associated with specific HLA alleles at a false discovery rate of 0.05. The classifier was reported to diagnose cytomegalovirus status with high specificity and sensitivity in both the original and validation cohorts. A further reported finding was that TCR beta sequences accurately predicted the HLA-A and HLA-B alleles for most subjects in the first cohort. Most CMV-associated TCR beta chains appeared to be HLA-restricted in a later analysis, and the HLA associations seemed to be driven largely by CMV exposure.

The chain is assembled from TRBV30 and TRBJ2-1, and TRBD1 aligns with 7 junction nucleotides. The sequence was collected from a man aged 25 to 40 in good health and CMV-seronegative. The sequenced sample consisted of PBMCs. The CDR3 region: CACKGTVHNEQFF. At the DNA level, the sequence is TGTGCCTGCAAGGGGACAGTACATAATGAGCAGTTCTTC.